This T cell receptor beta chain was profiled in a study of shared clonotypes between healthy human individuals. TCRdb's table, derived via immunoSEQ multiplex PCR, lists solely in-frame clones and lacks some. Among about 820,000 clones listed, roughly 92% were seen once. Germline CDR1 KGHSH, CDR2 LQKENI. V was shortened by 8 bases and J by 0 bases, with 23 bases between the two germline ends. This CDR3 has 18 residues. Study-wide results and limits: Non-shared clonotypes had lower generation probabilities than clonotypes shared by all four sorted-subset donors.

Details on this clone: Its antigen is unidentified.

Only CD45RO-negative cells positively selected for CCR7 counted as naive CD8 cells, so terminally differentiated effector memory CD45RA+ cells were excluded. V gene TRBV18 combines with J gene TRBJ2-1, with D uncertain. Input material: naive CD8+ T cells sorted from blood. The sequence was collected from a man aged 25 to 40 in good health. CDR3 in amino acids: CASPPRAQILGSYNEQFF. The CDR3 nucleotides read TGTGCCAGCCCCCCCCGAGCACAAATTCTAGGCTCCTACAATGAGCAGTTCTTC.